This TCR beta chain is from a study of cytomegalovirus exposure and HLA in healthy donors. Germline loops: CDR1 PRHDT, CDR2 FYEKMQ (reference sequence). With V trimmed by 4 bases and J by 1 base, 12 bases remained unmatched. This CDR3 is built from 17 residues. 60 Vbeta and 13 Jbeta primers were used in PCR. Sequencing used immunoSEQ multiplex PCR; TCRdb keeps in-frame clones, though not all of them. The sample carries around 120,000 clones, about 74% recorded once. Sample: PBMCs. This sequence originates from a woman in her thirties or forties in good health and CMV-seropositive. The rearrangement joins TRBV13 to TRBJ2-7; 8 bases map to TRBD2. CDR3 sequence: CASSYGTRGFTSYEQYF. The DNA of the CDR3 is TGTGCCAGCAGCTACGGGACTAGGGGCTTCACATCCTACGAGCAGTACTTC. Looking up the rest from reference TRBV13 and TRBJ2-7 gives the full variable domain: AAGVIQSPRHLIKEKRETATLKCYPIPRHDTVYWYQQGPGQDPQFLISFYEKMQSDKGSIPDRFSAQQFSDYHSELNMSSLELGDSALYFCASSYGTRGFTSYEQYFGPGTRLTVT.